Listed below are T cell receptor beta chains from one sample, sequenced in a study of early T cells in non-severe SARS-CoV-2 infection. TCRdb reprocessed the 5' RACE reads with MiXCR, giving one entry per CDR3 protein. Altogether about 60,000 distinct CDR3 sequences are present, 8.5% to 10% being singletons, with the ten largest covering over 8.5%. The sequencing sample was made of whole blood. These receptors all stem from an adult who was a healthcare worker with PCR-confirmed SARS-CoV-2 infection or an uninfected control (not recorded which). Each CDR3 is given with its conserved first and last residue. The D gene is left open where the match is weak. The listing skips clone size in some rows; elsewhere it reads once, few, many or a size class.

abundance: few; j_gene: TRBJ2-3; d_gene: .; v_gene: TRBV7-6; CDR3aa: CASSFNGPGTDTQYF; CDR3nt: TGTGCCAGCAGCTTCAACGGACCAGGCACAGATACGCAGTATTTT
abundance: many; j_gene: TRBJ1-6; d_gene: .; v_gene: TRBV2; CDR3aa: CASSEEAGMNSPLHF; CDR3nt: TGTGCCAGCAGTGAAGAGGCCGGGATGAATTCACCCCTCCACTTT
abundance: .; j_gene: TRBJ2-5; d_gene: TRBD1; v_gene: TRBV20-1; CDR3aa: CSADRSLLETQYF; CDR3nt: TGCAGTGCGGACAGGTCACTACTGGAGACCCAGTACTTC
abundance: many; j_gene: TRBJ2-2; d_gene: .; v_gene: TRBV20-1; CDR3aa: CSAPMGYTGELFF; CDR3nt: TGCAGTGCCCCTATGGGGTACACCGGGGAGCTGTTTTTT
abundance: .; j_gene: TRBJ2-6; d_gene: .; v_gene: TRBV4-2; CDR3aa: CASSQGRGSGANVLTF; CDR3nt: TGTGCCAGCAGCCAAGGTCGGGGCTCTGGGGCCAACGTCCTGACTTTC
abundance: many; j_gene: TRBJ1-1; d_gene: .; v_gene: TRBV19; CDR3aa: CASSIQGGDTEAFF; CDR3nt: TGTGCCAGTAGTATTCAGGGTGGGGACACTGAAGCTTTCTTT
abundance: few; j_gene: TRBJ2-1; d_gene: TRBD2; v_gene: TRBV29-1; CDR3aa: CSVYTSGTYNEQFF; CDR3nt: TGCAGCGTTTATACTAGCGGCACCTACAATGAGCAGTTCTTC
abundance: few; j_gene: TRBJ2-7; d_gene: .; v_gene: TRBV2; CDR3aa: CASSESGSGGSYEQYF; CDR3nt: TGTGCCAGCAGTGAATCGGGGTCAGGGGGGTCCTACGAGCAGTACTTC
abundance: many; j_gene: TRBJ2-1; d_gene: .; v_gene: TRBV15; CDR3aa: CATSREGSSSNEQFF; CDR3nt: TGTGCCACCAGCAGAGAGGGTAGCTCCTCCAATGAGCAGTTCTTC
abundance: .; j_gene: TRBJ2-5; d_gene: .; v_gene: TRBV29-1; CDR3aa: CSVEDRGPWETQYF; CDR3nt: TGCAGCGTTGAAGATCGGGGGCCATGGGAGACCCAGTACTTC